One T cell receptor (beta chain) is described in this entry. This CDR3 contains 14 residues. Germline CDR1 and CDR2: SGDLS and YYNGEE. Trimming cost V 0 bases and J 3 bases, with 9 bases left between them. In the authors' workflow: For nucleated cells, counts were estimated from reference gene primer amplification. Produced via immunoSEQ multiplex PCR; TCRdb's table is partial and in-frame only. Clone size and V and J calls were adopted from that table, with D and trimming inferred from the DNA. The sample contains over 250,000 clones, 75% to 90% of which appear only once. This record belongs to a study of blood T cell repertoires in COVID-19.

Sequencing was done on a sample of peripheral blood. The chain is built from TRBV9 and TRBJ1-1; tentative D call: TRBD1 (5 bases). The receptor was isolated from a man aged 45-65 years with acute or convalescent COVID-19. The CDR3 DNA reads TGTGCCAGCAGCGTAGAAGGGGCCTACACTGAAGCTTTCTTT. Translation gives CASSVEGAYTEAFF.